Following are 27 T cell receptor beta chains from one sample sequenced in a study of regulatory T cells in long-lasting Graves disease. Arm-PCR of CDR3 regions and iRepertoire HTBI primers were the basis on which TCR beta libraries were built. TCRdb called the multiplex PCR reads again in MiXCR, with one record for every CDR3 protein. The table shows about 460,000 distinct CDR3 sequences, with 12% to 15% occurring only once. Time point defined: newly diagnosed GD, antithyroid drugs for less than 3 months. Isolated PBMC RNA provided the starting material for the TCR library. The same data also contributed to another study, on T cells in Graves' hyperthyroidism and ophthalmopathy.

The starting material was peripheral blood mononuclear cells (PBMCs), obtained at new diagnosis, from a patient treated with antithyroid drugs. The receptors were sampled from a woman between 45 and 60 years old with Graves disease.

Only a few counts were recorded for this clonotype. The chain couples TRBV3-1 to TRBJ2-6; D is undetermined. Per germline, CDR1 LGHDT and CDR2 YNNKEL (reference sequence). The CDR3 is 18 residues long. The V end lost 0 bases, the J end lost 0 bases, and 12 bases lay between the germline ends. CDR3 nucleotide sequence: TGTGCCAGCAGCCAAGACAGTGCCCTTGGCTCTGGGGCCAACGTCCTGACTTTC. Residues: CASSQDSALGSGANVLTF.

This clonotype has more than one count but fewer than ten. A read error may produce the germline difference seen at one junction end. The rearrangement links TRBV18 to TRBJ2-5, with 8 bases that match TRBD1. The CDR3 covers 14 residues. Germline V gives CDR1 KGHSH, CDR2 LQKENI. The CDR3 DNA reads TGTGCCAGCTCAAGGGACAGGCGCCAAGAAACCCAGTACTTC. Translating gives CASSRDRRQETQYF.

This clonotype was counted ten times or more. V is TRBV5-5 and J is TRBJ2-7; D unclear. Germline assignment: CDR1 SGHKS and CDR2 YYEKEE (reference sequence). V was shortened by 4 bases and J by 1 base, with 9 bases between the two germline ends. This CDR3 contains 13 residues. This chain's CDR3 is CASSPDTSYEQYF. The CDR3 coding sequence is TGTGCCAGCAGCCCCGACACTTCCTACGAGCAGTACTTC.

This clonotype was seen repeatedly, ten times or more. The gene calls are TRBV7-3 and TRBJ2-5; 10 nucleotides agree with TRBD2. In germline, CDR1 is SGHTA, CDR2 FQGTGA. After removal of 3 bases from V and 4 bases from J, the junction contained 2 bases not matched to a gene. The CDR3 sequence is 14 residues long. The CDR3 DNA sequence: TGTGCCAGCAGCTTTAGCGGGAGGCCAGAGACCCAGTACTTC. Its translation is CASSFSGRPETQYF.

This clonotype was counted ten times or more. The gene calls are TRBV6-1 and TRBJ2-4; D is possibly TRBD2 (5 bases). The germline V gene encodes CDR1 MNHNS and CDR2 SASEGT. The CDR3 covers 15 residues. Trimming removed 0 bases from V and 3 bases from J, with 9 bases in between. Here the CDR3 reads CASSEALGVKNIQYF. The DNA for the CDR3 is TGTGCCAGCAGTGAAGCGCTCGGGGTCAAAAACATTCAGTACTTC.

J is TRBJ2-2 and V is TRBV3-1; 9 nucleotides line up with TRBD2. The V segment lost 5 bases and the J segment 8 bases; nucleotides outside the gene matches: 15. The CDR3 sequence is 17 residues long. The germline V gene encodes CDR1 LGHDT and CDR2 YNNKEL (reference sequence). The CDR3 reads CASSVQTSGVMSGELFF. The CDR3 nucleotides read TGTGCCAGCAGCGTACAGACTAGCGGAGTGATGTCGGGGGAGCTGTTTTTT.

The chain uses TRBV11-2 and TRBJ2-5; 12 bases map to TRBD2. Looked up from germline, CDR1 is SGHAT and CDR2 is FQNNGV. The J segment lost 5 bases and the V segment lost 4 bases, leaving 14 bases of the junction unmatched. The CDR3 totals 18 residues. The CDR3 bases are TGTGCCAGCAGCTCCGCAGCCAGACTAGCGGGAGAAGGGGAGACCCAGTACTTC. Amino acids: CASSSAARLAGEGETQYF.

This clonotype was picked up many times. This chain joins TRBV3-1 and TRBJ2-7, with D unclear. There are 13 residues in the CDR3. CDR1 LGHDT and CDR2 YNNKEL come from the germline V gene (reference sequence). V gave up 1 base and J gave up 0 bases, with 4 bases separating them. CDR3 nucleotide sequence: TGTGCCAGCAGCCAAGCCAGCTCCTACGAGCAGTACTTC. This gives the protein CASSQASSYEQYF.

In this sample, this clonotype turned up a few times. The rearrangement links TRBV6-2 or TRBV6-3 to TRBJ1-1, with 9 positions matching TRBD1. CDR1 and CDR2 (germline): MNHEY, SVGEGT. Trimming cost V 7 bases and J 6 bases; bases outside gene matches: 6. The CDR3 spans 13 residues. The CDR3 here is CASKRQGEAEAFF. The CDR3 DNA reads TGTGCCAGCAAACGACAGGGGGAAGCTGAAGCTTTCTTT.

The chain is built from TRBV4-1 and TRBJ2-7; D tentatively fits TRBD1 or TRBD2 (5 bases each). Trimming took off 1 base at V and 2 bases at J, with 12 bases between the two ends. The germline V gene has CDR1 MGHRA and CDR2 YSYEKL. The CDR3 spans 15 residues. CDR3 loop: CASSQVGVNPYEQYF. CDR3 nucleotide sequence: TGCGCCAGCAGCCAAGTGGGGGTTAACCCCTACGAGCAGTACTTC.

Notes on this clonotype: The junction departs from germline at one end; a sequencing error may be responsible. This chain links TRBV5-1 with TRBJ2-7, with D possibly being TRBD1 (7 bases). This CDR3 comprises 13 residues. Germline V gives CDR1 SGHRS, CDR2 YFSETQ. The CDR3 loop reads CASRLQGTYEQYF. CDR3 nucleotides: TGTGCCAGCAGGCTACAGGGGACTTACGAGCAGTACTTC.

The rearrangement links TRBV7-3 to TRBJ2-7, with TRBD2 as a possible D gene (6 bases). The V end was cut by 2 bases, the J end by 1 base, with 12 bases between. CDR1 SGHTA and CDR2 FQGTGA come from the germline V gene. The CDR3 is 15 amino acids. The CDR3 region is CASSLVSGPSYEQYF. DNA of the CDR3: TGTGCCAGCAGCTTAGTCAGCGGGCCATCCTACGAGCAGTACTTC.

This clonotype was detected a few times. This chain connects TRBV4-1 to TRBJ2-2, with TRBD1 matching over 9 bases. V lost 2 bases and J lost 6; bases outside the gene matches: 13. The CDR3 spans 18 residues. Germline lookup yields CDR1 MGHRA and CDR2 YSYEKL. CDR3 in DNA: TGCGCCAGCAGCCAAACAGGCATGGGACAGGGAGTAGCCGGGGAGCTGTTTTTT. This sequence encodes CASSQTGMGQGVAGELFF.

This clonotype has more than one count but fewer than ten. The rearrangement joins TRBV9 to TRBJ2-1; 10 positions match TRBD2. Germline V gene sequence: CDR1 SGDLS, CDR2 YYNGEE. CDR3 size: 17 residues. J lost 7 bases, V lost 0 bases, and 10 bases had no gene match. The CDR3 nucleotides read TGTGCCAGCAGCGTAGGGGCGTGGCTAGCGGGAGATAATGAGCAGTTCTTC. Translation: CASSVGAWLAGDNEQFF. The full variable domain, its missing parts supplied by reference TRBV9 and TRBJ2-1, is DSGVTQTPKHLITATGQRVTLRCSPRSGDLSVYWYQQSLDQGLQFLIQYYNGEERAKGNILERFSAQQFPDLHSELNLSSLELGDSALYFCASSVGAWLAGDNEQFFGPGTRLTVL.

This clonotype was seen more than once but under ten times. The chain employs TRBV19 and TRBJ1-5; possible D gene TRBD1, 5 bases. Looked up from germline, CDR1 is LNHDA and CDR2 is SQIVND (reference sequence). V was shortened by 3 bases and J by 2 bases, with 8 bases between the two germline ends. This CDR3 has 14 residues. CDR3 DNA: TGTGCCAGTAGTATTTCGGGGCGCAATCAGCCCCAGCATTTT. Amino acids: CASSISGRNQPQHF.

This clonotype was seen ten or more times. The chain recombines TRBV20-1 with TRBJ2-3; D gene unclear. The V end was cut by 3 bases, the J end by 6 bases, with 10 bases between. Per germline, CDR1 DFQATT and CDR2 SNEGSKA (reference sequence). The CDR3 is 12 residues long. The DNA of the CDR3 is TGCAGTGCTAGTACCCAGGAGGATACGCAGTATTTT. The encoded protein is CSASTQEDTQYF.

Of note for this clonotype: Since the CDR3 does not end with the conserved phenylalanine or tryptophan, this likely comes from a read error. This chain joins TRBV30 and TRBJ1-1; 8 bases align to TRBD1. From germline, CDR1 is GTSNPN and CDR2 SVGIG (reference sequence). The ends lost 0 bases at V and 8 bases at J; junction bases unmatched: 5. The CDR3 totals 13 residues. In DNA form, the CDR3 reads TGTGCCTGGAGTGTACCCCCAGGGGGCGAAGCTTTCTCT. This codes for CAWSVPPGGEAFS.

This clonotype appeared many times. The V call is TRBV28, the J call TRBJ1-5, with 9 bases lining up with TRBD1. Germline CDR1 MDHEN, CDR2 SYDVKM. Losses at the gene ends were 6 bases for V and 4 bases for J; bases not matched to a gene: 4. The CDR3 covers 14 residues. The CDR3 loop reads CASRQGQGNQPQHF. Written as DNA, the CDR3 is TGTGCCAGCAGACAAGGACAGGGGAATCAGCCCCAGCATTTT.

This clonotype was seen many times. This sequence joins TRBV12-3 or TRBV12-4 and TRBJ2-4; TRBD1 aligns across 7 bases. J lost 7 bases, V lost 5 bases, and 11 bases had no gene match. This CDR3 has 15 amino acids. CDR3: CASSLTTGVGNIQYF. CDR3 sequence (DNA): TGTGCCAGCAGTCTGACTACAGGGGTGGGGAACATTCAGTACTTC.

Note on this clonotype: The junction departs from germline at one end; a sequencing error may be responsible. The chain uses TRBV4-1 and TRBJ1-1; 12 nucleotides line up with TRBD1. The CDR3 is 15 residues long. Germline CDR1 and CDR2: MGHRA and YSYEKL. This CDR3 reads CASSPGQGADTEACF. DNA for the CDR3: TGCGCCAGCAGCCCGGGACAGGGGGCTGACACTGAAGCTTGCTTT.

About this clonotype itself: A single base separates this from a much larger clone, so it may be a read error. V gene TRBV2 combines with J gene TRBJ2-1, with 9 bases fitting TRBD1. CDR1 SNHLY and CDR2 FYNNEI come from the germline V gene. The CDR3 contains 14 residues. As DNA, the CDR3 is TGTGTCAGCAAGGGGGGGACAGGGCGCGATGAGCAGTTCTTC. Its translation: CVSKGGTGRDEQFF.

In this sample, this clonotype turned up many times. The rearrangement links TRBV6-1 to TRBJ1-1; D gene ambiguous. Per the germline V gene, CDR1 is MNHNS and CDR2 is SASEGT. CDR3 length: 12 residues. V dropped 0 bases and J dropped 8 bases, with 7 bases sitting between them. CDR3 sequence: CASSEAEGEAFF. In DNA form, the CDR3 reads TGTGCCAGCAGTGAAGCTGAAGGGGAAGCTTTCTTT.

This clonotype appeared a few times. The chain is built from TRBV12-3 or TRBV12-4 and TRBJ2-6; 9 nucleotides agree with TRBD1. Trimming cost V 6 bases and J 0 bases; bases outside gene matches: 9. The CDR3 loop spans 18 amino acids. The CDR3 loop reads CASSPQGARSSGANVLTF. In nucleotides, the CDR3 is TGTGCCAGCAGCCCACAGGGGGCGCGAAGCTCTGGGGCCAACGTCCTGACTTTC.

This clonotype was found many times. The V gene is TRBV20-1, the J gene TRBJ1-2, with D maybe TRBD1 (5 bases). Germline V gene sequence: CDR1 DFQATT, CDR2 SNEGSKA (reference sequence). V lost 1 base to trimming and J lost 6 bases, with 9 bases between them. The CDR3 consists of 12 residues. The CDR3 is CSARATGDGYTF. CDR3 sequence (DNA): TGCAGTGCTAGAGCGACGGGGGATGGCTACACCTTC.

There are a few counts of this clonotype. The gene calls are TRBV7-2 and TRBJ2-3; D is perhaps TRBD2 (6 bases). The V end was cut by 0 bases, the J end by 4 bases, with 11 bases between. CDR3 length equals 15 residues. Germline CDR1 is SGHTA and CDR2 is FQGNSA. The CDR3 nucleotides are TGTGCCAGCAGCTTAGCTCCTAGCGTCGCAGATACGCAGTATTTT. This gives the protein CASSLAPSVADTQYF.

The chain is built from TRBV27 and TRBJ2-7; D could derive from TRBD1 or TRBD2 (5 bases each). V gave up 5 bases and J gave up 1 base, with 12 bases separating them. Germline CDR1 is MNHEY and CDR2 is SMNVEV (reference sequence). The CDR3 spans 14 residues. CDR3 bases: TGTGCCAGCAGTGTGGGACCCCTTTCCTACGAGCAGTACTTC. Its protein is CASSVGPLSYEQYF.

This clonotype was recorded many times. The rearrangement uses TRBV27 and TRBJ2-1; 11 nucleotides match TRBD2. The V gene end was trimmed by 0 bases and the J gene end by 5 bases; junction bases not matched to a gene: 9. Germline loops: CDR1 MNHEY, CDR2 SMNVEV (reference sequence). CDR3 length: 18 residues. The CDR3 protein is CASSLSSLAGGPHNEQFF. CDR3 sequence (DNA): TGTGCCAGCAGTTTATCCTCATTAGCGGGAGGGCCCCACAATGAGCAGTTCTTC.